These 22 T cell receptor beta chains were sequenced from one sample in a study of cytotoxic CD8 clonotypes in ibrutinib-treated CLL. Sequencing used immunoSEQ multiplex PCR; TCRdb keeps in-frame clones, though not all of them. The data contain 250,000 to 350,000 clones, 76% of them singletons. The material sequenced was PBMCs, taken at disease progression, from a patient treated with ibrutinib. Receptors were obtained from a human donor with chronic lymphocytic leukemia.

The rearrangement uses TRBV7-8 and TRBJ2-4; D remains unclear. CDR1 and CDR2 from the germline V gene are SGHVS and FQNEAQ. CDR3 length: 15 residues. Trimming took off 0 bases at V and 7 bases at J, with 13 bases between the two ends. The CDR3 nucleotides are TGTGCCAGCAGCTTAGCTGTATGGACCCCGAACATTCAGTACTTC. It translates to CASSLAVWTPNIQYF. The complete variable domain, with remaining parts taken from reference TRBV7-8 and TRBJ2-4, reads GAGVSQSPRYKVAKRGQDVALRCDPISGHVSLFWYQQALGQGPEFLTYFQNEAQLDKSGLPSDRFFAERPEGSVSTLKIQRTQQEDSAVYLCASSLAVWTPNIQYFGAGTRLSVL.

This chain connects TRBV9 to TRBJ1-2, with 8 bases fitting TRBD1. V was clipped by 10 bases and J by 7 bases; unmatched bases: 9. The CDR3 spans 12 residues. Germline CDR1 reads SGDLS; CDR2 reads YYNGEE. The chain's CDR3 is CASDREGGGYTF. CDR3 DNA: TGTGCCTCGGACAGGGAAGGTGGTGGCTACACCTTC.

This chain links TRBV2 with TRBJ1-1; D is possibly TRBD1 (5 bases). Germline V gene sequence: CDR1 SNHLY, CDR2 FYNNEI. This CDR3 spans 15 amino acids. V was cut by 6 bases and J by 3 bases, with 17 bases left in between. The CDR3 bases are TGTGCCAGCAGCAACGGGGGGATTTGGCACACTGAAGCTTTCTTT. Translation: CASSNGGIWHTEAFF.

J is TRBJ2-5 and V is TRBV9; D is unclear. V was clipped by 0 bases and J by 0 bases, with 9 bases between them. Germline CDR1 SGDLS, CDR2 YYNGEE. This CDR3 has 15 amino acids. CDR3 protein: CASSVEGRNQETQYF. For the CDR3, the DNA is TGTGCCAGCAGCGTAGAAGGGCGGAACCAAGAGACCCAGTACTTC.

The chain joins TRBV19 to TRBJ1-1; D not resolved. Between the trimmed V and J ends, which lost 6 bases and 1 base, there was a span of 15 bases. The CDR3 extends over 15 amino acids. Germline V CDR1 and CDR2: LNHDA, SQIVND (reference sequence). CDR3 sequence (DNA): TGTGCCAGTAGCGTCCGTGGGGTTACGAACACTGAAGCTTTCTTT. Translated, it gives CASSVRGVTNTEAFF.

The J gene is TRBJ1-1, the V gene TRBV29-1; perhaps TRBD1 as D (5 bases). The CDR3 runs 17 residues. Germline values: CDR1 SQVTM, CDR2 ANQGSEA. Between the trimmed V and J ends, which lost 6 bases and 2 bases, there was a span of 25 bases. CDR3 sequence (DNA): TGCAGCGTCCGACAGAGCGATCTCCAACCACATAACACTGAAGCTTTCTTT. Translation: CSVRQSDLQPHNTEAFF.

The chain has TRBV4-1 and TRBJ1-3, with TRBD1 matching 7 bases. J lost 4 bases, V lost 1 base, and 4 bases had no gene match. Germline V gives CDR1 MGHRA, CDR2 YSYEKL. The CDR3 extends over 15 amino acids. For the CDR3, the DNA is TGCGCCAGCAGCCAAGGGACAGGTATGGGAAACACCATATATTTT. Its translation is CASSQGTGMGNTIYF.

The CDR3 DNA sequence: TGCGCCAGCAGTTTAGCCGGGACCGCCCCTGGGCGCGTAGGGTCCCCGGAAAAACTGTTTTTT. Protein product: CASSLAGTAPGRVGSPEKLFF. V and J are TRBV5-1 and TRBJ1-4; D is possibly TRBD1 (5 bases). The germline V and J ends were trimmed by 5 bases and 8 bases, with 37 bases remaining between them. Germline lookup yields CDR1 SGHRS and CDR2 YFSETQ. The CDR3 sequence is 21 residues long.

The CDR3 DNA follows: TGTGCCAGCAGCTTAATGTCCCAGAGTCTAGCGGGGGCCTCCTACGAGCAGTACTTC. Its protein is CASSLMSQSLAGASYEQYF. This chain links TRBV7-8 with TRBJ2-7; 10 bases match TRBD2. J was trimmed by 0 bases and V by 2 bases; bases with no gene match: 13. The CDR3 covers 19 residues. The germline V gene has CDR1 SGHVS and CDR2 FQNEAQ.

V and J are TRBV6-5 and TRBJ2-1, with 12 bases that match TRBD1. Unmatched junction bases numbered 7, after V lost 7 bases and J lost 9 bases. The CDR3 sequence is 14 residues long. CDR1 and CDR2 from the germline V gene are MNHEY and SVGAGI. The CDR3 DNA follows: TGTGCCAGCACCCGGGACAGGGGGCGAGGTGAGCAGTTCTTC. It codes for CASTRDRGRGEQFF.

This chain joins TRBV4-1 and TRBJ2-5, with 7 nucleotides matching TRBD2. Germline lookup yields CDR1 MGHRA and CDR2 YSYEKL. CDR3 length: 14 amino acids. The junction had 2 bases not matched to a gene; V was cut back by 1 base and J by 3 bases. The CDR3 DNA follows: TGCGCCAGCAGCCAAGTGGGAGGGGAAGAGACCCAGTACTTC. Its translation is CASSQVGGEETQYF.

J is TRBJ2-1 and V is TRBV27; 9 nucleotides align to TRBD2. Germline assignment: CDR1 MNHEY and CDR2 SMNVEV (reference sequence). The CDR3 length is 15 residues. V lost 3 bases to trimming and J lost 5 bases; unmatched junction nucleotides: 5. The CDR3 DNA sequence: TGTGCCAGCAGTTTGCGGGAGGGCTACAACAATGAGCAGTTCTTC. This encodes CASSLREGYNNEQFF.

The count of this clone is one. The chain links TRBV7-2 to TRBJ2-7; either TRBD1 or TRBD2 may supply D (5 bases each). The CDR3 loop spans 14 amino acids. The germline CDR1 and CDR2 sequences are SGHTA and FQGNSA. V dropped 1 base and J dropped 4 bases, with 11 bases sitting between them. This CDR3 is CASSLGDRGYEQYF. For the CDR3, the DNA is TGTGCCAGCAGCTTAGGGGACCGGGGATACGAGCAGTACTTC.

The gene calls are TRBV25-1 and TRBJ2-7; tentative D call: TRBD2 (6 bases). There are 13 residues in the CDR3. CDR1 and CDR2 (germline): MGHDK, SYGVNS. V lost 6 bases to trimming and J lost 5 bases, with 14 bases between them. The DNA for the CDR3 is TGTGCCAGCAGAATGGGGGGTCGAAACGAGCAGTACTTC. Encoded protein: CASRMGGRNEQYF.

J is TRBJ2-7 and V is TRBV5-6, with D perhaps matching TRBD1 or TRBD2 (5 bases each). V shed 1 base and J shed 6 bases, with 23 bases lying between them. CDR3 length equals 17 residues. Germline assignment: CDR1 SGHDT and CDR2 YYEEEE. CDR3: CASSLLGAPGSVVEQYF. The CDR3 nucleotides read TGTGCCAGCAGCTTGCTCGGGGCCCCTGGTTCGGTTGTCGAGCAGTACTTC. The entire variable domain, with the rest obtained from reference TRBV5-6 and TRBJ2-7, is as follows: DAGVTQSPTHLIKTRGQQVTLRCSPKSGHDTVSWYQQALGQGPQFIFQYYEEEERQRGNFPDRFSGHQFPNYSSELNVNALLLGDSALYLCASSLLGAPGSVVEQYFGPGTRLTVT.

This clone showed up just a few times. The chain has TRBV4-2 and TRBJ2-3, with 9 bases identical to TRBD2. V was pared by 0 bases and J by 5 bases, with 9 bases of the junction left unmatched. There are 17 residues in the CDR3. CDR1 and CDR2 (germline): LGHNA, YNFKEQ. The CDR3 is CASSQDFAGGIGDTQYF. The CDR3 DNA is TGTGCCAGCAGCCAAGATTTCGCGGGGGGGATCGGAGATACGCAGTATTTT.

The chain links TRBV5-6 to TRBJ1-5; maybe TRBD1 (5 bases). Per the germline V gene, CDR1 is SGHDT and CDR2 is YYEEEE. The CDR3 spans 14 residues. Between the trimmed V and J ends, which lost 1 base and 5 bases, there was a span of 10 bases. CDR3 sequence: CASSLRRGDQPQHF. The CDR3 DNA is TGTGCCAGCAGCTTGCGACGGGGGGATCAGCCCCAGCATTTT. The variable domain in full, completed from reference TRBV5-6 and TRBJ1-5, reads DAGVTQSPTHLIKTRGQQVTLRCSPKSGHDTVSWYQQALGQGPQFIFQYYEEEERQRGNFPDRFSGHQFPNYSSELNVNALLLGDSALYLCASSLRRGDQPQHFGDGTRLSIL.

In its sample, this clone was seen once. The V call is TRBV6-4, the J call TRBJ1-2; D gene uncertain. V gave up 0 bases and J gave up 8 bases, with 16 bases separating them. Germline loops: CDR1 MRHNA, CDR2 SNTAGT. The CDR3 totals 15 residues. CDR3: CASSDSSWGMRGYTF. In DNA form, the CDR3 reads TGTGCCAGCAGTGACTCCTCCTGGGGTATGCGGGGCTACACCTTC.

The chain couples TRBV4-1 to TRBJ1-3; 7 nucleotides match TRBD1. Germline-derived CDR1 and CDR2 are MGHRA and YSYEKL. This CDR3 comprises 15 residues. V lost 0 bases and J lost 4; bases outside the gene matches: 3. The chain's CDR3 is CASSQETGTGNTIYF. CDR3 coding DNA: TGCGCCAGCAGCCAAGAGACAGGGACCGGAAACACCATATATTTT.

The genes are TRBV2 and TRBJ2-7; 11 bases line up with TRBD1. This CDR3 has 17 amino acids. Germline V lookup: CDR1 SNHLY, CDR2 FYNNEI. After removal of 4 bases from V and 6 bases from J, the junction contained 14 bases not matched to a gene. The CDR3, as DNA: TGTGCCAGCAGTGGGTTTTCGGGTGGACAGGGGGCTTTCGAGCAGTACTTC. This translates into CASSGFSGGQGAFEQYF.

With regard to this clone: This may come from a read error, since a much larger clone is one base off. The genes are TRBV6-5 and TRBJ2-7; D uncertain. This CDR3 spans 10 amino acids. CDR1 is MNHEY and CDR2 is SVGAGI in the germline V gene. V shed 5 bases and J shed 3 bases, with 2 bases lying between them. The CDR3 DNA sequence: TGTGCCAGCAGTGACTACGAGCAGTACTTC. Translation gives CASSDYEQYF.

The chain employs TRBV5-1 and TRBJ1-2; D gene uncertain. Germline CDR1 SGHRS, CDR2 YFSETQ. This CDR3 contains 15 residues. Trimming took 0 bases from V and 6 from J, leaving 15 bases between them. The CDR3 is CASSLARADVDGYTF. The CDR3 nucleotides read TGCGCCAGCAGCTTGGCGCGGGCCGACGTGGATGGCTACACCTTC.